What follows is one TCR beta chain and its context. In the study's own analysis: Amplified reference gene primers provided the basis for estimating nucleated cell counts. The data were produced by immunoSEQ multiplex PCR, yet TCRdb's version contains in-frame clones alone and is incomplete. V, J and clone size derive from that table, while D and trimming were established from the DNA sequence. The data show 100,000 to 150,000 clones, roughly 80% seen once. This sample was included in a study of blood T cell repertoires in COVID-19. The material sequenced was peripheral blood. This clonotype originated in a woman aged 45-65 years with acute or convalescent COVID-19.

DNA for the CDR3: TGTGCCAGCGGAGCAGCTAGCAATCAGCCCCAGCATTTT. Its protein is CASGAASNQPQHF. The chain joins TRBV12-3 or TRBV12-4 to TRBJ1-5; D unresolved. V dropped 8 bases and J dropped 0 bases, with 8 bases sitting between them. The CDR3 is 13 amino acids.